What follows are 12 T cell receptor beta chains derived from one specimen sequenced in a study of Graves' ophthalmopathy and Graves' hyperthyroidism. The authors amplified TCR beta CDR3 regions from RNA transcripts. Scientists carried out first-round RT-PCR using HTBI primers and then a second-round multiplex PCR. MiXCR was run by TCRdb on the multiplex PCR reads, yielding one entry per CDR3 protein. Of about 640,000 distinct CDR3 sequences detected, just over 40% appear once; the ten largest clones hold 2.5% to 3.5%. The sample consisted of peripheral blood. The receptor set was obtained from an adult man with Graves' ophthalmopathy.

Of note for this clonotype: This clone may be a read error of a much larger clone one base away. This chain uses TRBV9 with TRBJ1-2, with D possibly matching TRBD1 (6 bases). Germline loops: CDR1 SGDLS, CDR2 YYNGEE. Trimming stripped 5 bases from V and 3 bases from J, with 14 bases between. This CDR3 has 14 amino acids. CDR3 sequence: CASRSGDRYYGYTF. The DNA for the CDR3 is TGTGCCAGCAGATCAGGGGACCGGTACTATGGCTACACCTTC. Combining the CDR3 with reference TRBV9 and TRBJ1-2 gives the whole variable domain DSGVTQTPKHLITATGQRVTLRCSPRSGDLSVYWYQQSLDQGLQFLIQYYNGEERAKGNILERFSAQQFPDLHSELNLSSLELGDSALYFCASRSGDRYYGYTFGSGTRLTVV.

V usage is TRBV10-3 and J usage is TRBJ1-2; weak D call: TRBD1 (5 bases). CDR1 and CDR2 from the germline V gene are ENHRY and SYGVKD. This CDR3 spans 14 amino acids. V was shortened by 3 bases and J by 5 bases, with 13 bases between the two germline ends. The CDR3 region is CAISDQGRGYGYTF. As DNA, the CDR3 is TGTGCCATCAGTGACCAGGGACGTGGTTATGGCTACACCTTC.

Points on this clonotype: Because the CDR3 is missing its conserved closing phenylalanine or tryptophan, this is likely a read error. The rearrangement links TRBV12-3 or TRBV12-4 to TRBJ1-2; D remains unclear. The CDR3 sequence is 15 residues long. CDR3 protein: CASGLVRLRPYGYTL. The CDR3 nucleotides are TGTGCTAGTGGTTTGGTCCGCCTAAGGCCCTATGGCTACACCCTC.

This chain connects TRBV7-2 to TRBJ2-7, with 7 bases lining up with TRBD1. Germline V gene data show CDR1 as SGHTA and CDR2 as FQGNSA. The CDR3 is 14 amino acids. The V and J ends lost 4 bases and 1 base, in that order; junction bases with no gene match: 4. The CDR3 DNA is TGTGCCAGCAGCTACTACAGGGGATCCTACGAGCAGTACTTC. It is translated as CASSYYRGSYEQYF.

The chain links TRBV10-3 to TRBJ1-3; D might be TRBD1 (5 bases). The germline V and J ends were trimmed by 5 bases and 9 bases, with 14 bases remaining between them. The germline V gene has CDR1 ENHRY and CDR2 SYGVKD. The CDR3 is 13 residues long. The CDR3 DNA reads TGTGCCATCAGTCCCGGGACCACTGGCACCATATATTTT. This gives the protein CAISPGTTGTIYF.

The table lists this clonotype with many counts. This chain joins TRBV13 and TRBJ2-5; D is ambiguous. The CDR3 length is 17 residues. The germline V and J ends were trimmed by 0 bases and 9 bases, with 23 bases remaining between them. CDR1 is PRHDT and CDR2 is FYEKMQ in the germline V gene (reference sequence). For the CDR3, the DNA is TGTGCCAGCAGCTTAGGGGTAGGCGGAGCTGACGAGACACCCCAGTACTTC. Translating it yields CASSLGVGGADETPQYF.

The chain carries TRBV12-3 or TRBV12-4 and TRBJ1-1; tentatively, D is TRBD1 (5 bases). There are 17 residues in the CDR3. Trimming shortened V by 3 bases and J by 1 base, and 18 bases separated the two germline ends. The CDR3 loop is CASSFEAGGGRNTEAFF. The CDR3 DNA follows: TGTGCCAGCAGTTTTGAGGCCGGGGGGGGGAGGAACACTGAAGCTTTCTTT.

For this clonotype: A much larger clone is a single base away; this may be a read error. V gene TRBV7-2 combines with J gene TRBJ1-2; a weak D match, TRBD1 (5 bases). The CDR3 sequence is 14 residues long. The germline V gene has CDR1 SGHTA and CDR2 FQGNSA. The CDR3 DNA follows: TGCGCCAGCAGCCTGGACCAGGGTCGGGATGGCTACGCCTTC. As protein: CASSLDQGRDGYAF.

This clonotype was seen a few times. One junction end disagrees with the germline gene, perhaps due to a read error. The chain links TRBV10-3 to TRBJ1-5; TRBD1 matches at 8 bases. The CDR3 length is 16 residues. Germline loops: CDR1 ENHRY, CDR2 SYGVKD. The CDR3 bases are TGTGCCAGCAGTTACCGAGCTGACAGGGGAGATCAGCCCCAGCATTTT. Translation: CASSYRADRGDQPQHF.

In the case of this clonotype: An end of the junction differs from the germline gene, which may be a read error. The chain is built from TRBV19 and TRBJ2-7; D is unresolved. This CDR3 is built from 13 residues. CDR1 and CDR2 (germline): LNHDA, SQIVND (reference sequence). Written as DNA, the CDR3 is TGTGCCAGTAGTTTCGGCGCCTCCTACCAGCAGTACTTC. It is translated as CASSFGASYQQYF.

This chain connects TRBV7-2 to TRBJ1-2, with TRBD1 as a possible D gene (5 bases). The germline gives CDR1 SGHTA, CDR2 FQGNSA. CDR3 length: 14 amino acids. The germline V and J ends were trimmed by 2 bases and 3 bases, with 10 bases remaining between them. CDR3 sequence (DNA): TGTGCCAGCAGCTTATTAGGGGCAGACTATGGCTACACCTTC. It specifies CASSLLGADYGYTF.

The rearrangement joins TRBV7-9 to TRBJ2-1, with 9 bases lining up with TRBD1. The junction had 8 bases not matched to a gene; V was cut back by 3 bases and J by 5 bases. The CDR3 covers 16 residues. The germline gives CDR1 SEHNR, CDR2 FQNEAQ (reference sequence). The CDR3 loop reads CASSFSRDRADNEQFF. DNA for the CDR3: TGTGCCAGCAGCTTTTCCCGGGACAGGGCAGACAATGAGCAGTTCTTC.